A selection of T cell receptor beta chains follows, all from one sample in a study of shared clonotypes between healthy human individuals. The method was immunoSEQ multiplex PCR; TCRdb's version includes in-frame clones alone and lacks a portion of them. The sample comprises more than 2,000,000 clones, approximately 95% of which are singletons, and 0.3% to 0.4% rests with the top ten. Sequencing was done on a sample of naive CD4+ T cells from PBMCs. Every receptor here comes from a man aged 18 to 30 in good health. Some clones in this sample may be carry-over from other donors' samples. Each CDR3 is given without its conserved first and last residue. The order of the fields is D gene, V gene, J gene, CDR3 protein. A D gene is named only where the DNA matches it firmly.

NA	TRBV27	TRBJ1-5	ASSSAASGPQH
TRBD1	TRBV2	TRBJ2-5	ASSLQGAAETQY
TRBD2	TRBV5-1	TRBJ2-3	ASSPGTSLSTDTQY
TRBD1	TRBV5-6	TRBJ1-1	ASSLQQGMGTEAF
TRBD2	TRBV5-1	TRBJ2-5	ASSSTSGRVETQY
NA	TRBV5-4	TRBJ1-2	ASSEDNIYGYT
NA	TRBV12-2	TRBJ2-7	ASRPATNRTGLTYEQY
NA	TRBV7-2	TRBJ1-5	ASSLDGRNQPQH
TRBD1	TRBV5-4	TRBJ2-3	ASSQAQGAGDTQY
NA	TRBV2	TRBJ2-3	ASSWTSQREY
NA	TRBV28	TRBJ1-1	ASSPPGVGETEAF
NA	TRBV2	NA	ASHRDSGSEQY
NA	TRBV28	TRBJ1-2	ASSDIRGARGYT
TRBD1	TRBV5-1	TRBJ1-1	ASSLSGQDYTEAF
NA	TRBV13	TRBJ2-5	ASSASRGPRRPMDQETQY
NA	TRBV5-6	TRBJ2-1	ASSLGGLSSYNEQF
TRBD2	TRBV7-9	TRBJ2-4	ASSPGRGGVERNIQY
NA	TRBV6-5	TRBJ1-2	ASSNPGRRLGGYT
NA	TRBV2	TRBJ2-5	ASNYGGQETQY
NA	TRBV29-1	TRBJ2-3	SVAIGQHTDTQY
TRBD2	TRBV6-5	TRBJ2-7	ASSYSGGRADEQY
NA	TRBV18	TRBJ2-2	ASQPPSTGELF
TRBD1	TRBV2	TRBJ1-4	ASSVRQGGEKLF
NA	TRBV6-5	TRBJ1-3	ASSYDSSGNTIY
TRBD2	TRBV5-1	TRBJ2-1	ASSLLAVTYNEQF
TRBD2	TRBV4-3	TRBJ2-1	ASSRLLAGGYNEQF
TRBD1	TRBV28	TRBJ1-1	ASSLTVTGEGAF
NA	TRBV6-1	TRBJ2-2	ASSPRAPNTGELF